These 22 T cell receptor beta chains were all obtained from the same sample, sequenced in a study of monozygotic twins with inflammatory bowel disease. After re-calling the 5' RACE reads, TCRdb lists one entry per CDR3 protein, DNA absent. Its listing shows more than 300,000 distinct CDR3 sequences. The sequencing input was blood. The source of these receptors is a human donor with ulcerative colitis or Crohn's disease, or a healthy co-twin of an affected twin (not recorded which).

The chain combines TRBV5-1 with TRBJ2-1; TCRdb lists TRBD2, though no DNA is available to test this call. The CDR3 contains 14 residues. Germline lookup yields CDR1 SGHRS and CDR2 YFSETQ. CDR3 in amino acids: CASSPERPYNEQFF. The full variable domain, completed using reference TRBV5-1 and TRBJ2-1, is KAGVTQTPRYLIKTRGQQVTLSCSPISGHRSVSWYQQTPGQGLQFLFEYFSETQRNKGNFPGRFSGRQFSNSRSEMNVSTLELGDSALYLCASSPERPYNEQFFGPGTRLTVL.

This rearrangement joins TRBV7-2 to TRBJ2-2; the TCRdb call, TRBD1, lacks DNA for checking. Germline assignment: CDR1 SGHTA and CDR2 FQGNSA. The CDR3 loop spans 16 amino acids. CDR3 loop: CASSSRGQTHTGELFF.

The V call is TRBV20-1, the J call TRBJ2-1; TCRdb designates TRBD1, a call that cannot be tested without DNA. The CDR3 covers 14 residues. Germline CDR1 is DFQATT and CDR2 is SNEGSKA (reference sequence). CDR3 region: CSAGGEGVYNEQFF.

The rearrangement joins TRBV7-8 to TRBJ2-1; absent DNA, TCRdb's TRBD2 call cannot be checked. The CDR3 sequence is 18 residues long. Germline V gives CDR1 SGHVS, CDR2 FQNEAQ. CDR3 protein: CASSAPGLAGGRDNEQFF.

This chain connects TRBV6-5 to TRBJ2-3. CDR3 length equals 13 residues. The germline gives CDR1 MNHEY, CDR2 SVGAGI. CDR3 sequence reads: CASSYPGSDTQYF.

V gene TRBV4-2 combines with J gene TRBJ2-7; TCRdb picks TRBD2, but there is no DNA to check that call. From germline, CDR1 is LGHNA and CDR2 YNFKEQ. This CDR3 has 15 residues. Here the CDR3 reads CASSQPSGGFYEQYF.

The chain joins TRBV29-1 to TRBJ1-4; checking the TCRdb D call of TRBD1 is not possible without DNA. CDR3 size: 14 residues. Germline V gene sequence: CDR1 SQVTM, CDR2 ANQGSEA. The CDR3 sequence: CSVEEQGVNEKLFF.

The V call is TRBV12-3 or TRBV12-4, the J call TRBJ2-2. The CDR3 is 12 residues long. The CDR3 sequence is CANTQATGELFF.

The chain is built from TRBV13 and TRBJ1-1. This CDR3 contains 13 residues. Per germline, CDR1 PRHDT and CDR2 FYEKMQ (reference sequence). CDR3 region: CASSLQEGSEAFF.

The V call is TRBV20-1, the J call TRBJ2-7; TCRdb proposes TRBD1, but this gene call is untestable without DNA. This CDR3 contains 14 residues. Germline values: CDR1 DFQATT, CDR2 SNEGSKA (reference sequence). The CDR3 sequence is CSARGVGTVGEQYF.

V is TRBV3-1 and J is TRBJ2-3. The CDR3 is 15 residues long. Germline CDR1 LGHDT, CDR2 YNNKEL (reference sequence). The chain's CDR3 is CASSQFSGHTDTQYF.

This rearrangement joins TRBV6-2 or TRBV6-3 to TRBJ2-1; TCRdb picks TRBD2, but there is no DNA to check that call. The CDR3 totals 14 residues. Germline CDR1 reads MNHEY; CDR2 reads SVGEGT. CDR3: CASTNEVASHEQFF.

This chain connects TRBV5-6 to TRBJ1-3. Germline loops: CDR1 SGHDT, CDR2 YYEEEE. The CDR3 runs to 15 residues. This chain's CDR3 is CASSLIQSSGNTIYF.

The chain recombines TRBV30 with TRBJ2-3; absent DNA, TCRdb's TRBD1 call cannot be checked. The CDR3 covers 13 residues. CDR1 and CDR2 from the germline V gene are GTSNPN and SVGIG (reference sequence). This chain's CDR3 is CAWSVKAGQTQYF.

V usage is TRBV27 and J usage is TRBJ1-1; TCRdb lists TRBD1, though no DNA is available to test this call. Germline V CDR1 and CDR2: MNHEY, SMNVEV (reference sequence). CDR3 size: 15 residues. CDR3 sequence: CASKGGAIMNTEAFF.

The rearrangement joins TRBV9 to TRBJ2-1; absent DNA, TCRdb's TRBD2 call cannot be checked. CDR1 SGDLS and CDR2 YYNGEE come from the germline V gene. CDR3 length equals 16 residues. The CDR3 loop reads CASSPRRLAGYNEQFF.

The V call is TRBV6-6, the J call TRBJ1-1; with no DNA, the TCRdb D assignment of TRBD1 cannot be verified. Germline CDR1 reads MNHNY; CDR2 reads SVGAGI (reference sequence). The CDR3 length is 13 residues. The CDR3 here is CASKDRGNTEAFF.

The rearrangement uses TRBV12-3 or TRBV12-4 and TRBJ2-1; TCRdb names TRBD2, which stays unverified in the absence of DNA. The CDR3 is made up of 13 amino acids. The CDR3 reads CASSPSLAAGQFF.

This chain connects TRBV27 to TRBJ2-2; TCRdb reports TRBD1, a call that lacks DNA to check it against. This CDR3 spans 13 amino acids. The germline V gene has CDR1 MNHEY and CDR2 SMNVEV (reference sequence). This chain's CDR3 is CASSLGGGGELFF.

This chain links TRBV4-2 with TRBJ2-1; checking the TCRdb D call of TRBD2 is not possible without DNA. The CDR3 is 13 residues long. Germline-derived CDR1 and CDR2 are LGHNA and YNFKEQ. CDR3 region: CASSSLSRGFLFF.

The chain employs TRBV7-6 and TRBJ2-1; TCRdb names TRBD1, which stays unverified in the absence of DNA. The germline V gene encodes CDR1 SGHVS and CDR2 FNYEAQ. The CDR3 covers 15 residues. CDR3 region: CASSLLGATYNEQFF. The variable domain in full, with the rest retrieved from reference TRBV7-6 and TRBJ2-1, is GAGVSQSPRYKVTKRGQDVALRCDPISGHVSLYWYRQALGQGPEFLTYFNYEAQQDKSGLPNDRFSAERPEGSISTLTIQRTEQRDSAMYRCASSLLGATYNEQFFGPGTRLTVL.

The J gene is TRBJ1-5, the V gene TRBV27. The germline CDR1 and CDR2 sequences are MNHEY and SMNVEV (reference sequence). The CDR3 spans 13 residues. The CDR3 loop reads CASSLGLHQPQHF.